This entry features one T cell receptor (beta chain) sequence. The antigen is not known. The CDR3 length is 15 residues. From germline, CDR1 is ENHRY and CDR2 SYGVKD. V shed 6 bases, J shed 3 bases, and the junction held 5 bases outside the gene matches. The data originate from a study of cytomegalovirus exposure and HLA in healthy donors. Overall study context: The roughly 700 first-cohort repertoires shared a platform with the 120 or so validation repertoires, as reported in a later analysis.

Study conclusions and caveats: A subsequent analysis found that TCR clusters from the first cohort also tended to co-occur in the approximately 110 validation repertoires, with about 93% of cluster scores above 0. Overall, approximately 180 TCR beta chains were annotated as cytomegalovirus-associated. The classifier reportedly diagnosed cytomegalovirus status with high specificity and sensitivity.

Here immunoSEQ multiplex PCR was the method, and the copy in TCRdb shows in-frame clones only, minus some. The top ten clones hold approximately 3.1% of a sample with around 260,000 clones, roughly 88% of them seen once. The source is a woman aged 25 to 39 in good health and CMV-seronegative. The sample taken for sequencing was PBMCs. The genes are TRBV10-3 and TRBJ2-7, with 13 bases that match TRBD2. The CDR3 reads CAIRPGLAGIYEQYF. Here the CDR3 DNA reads TGTGCCATCAGGCCGGGACTAGCGGGGATCTACGAGCAGTACTTC.